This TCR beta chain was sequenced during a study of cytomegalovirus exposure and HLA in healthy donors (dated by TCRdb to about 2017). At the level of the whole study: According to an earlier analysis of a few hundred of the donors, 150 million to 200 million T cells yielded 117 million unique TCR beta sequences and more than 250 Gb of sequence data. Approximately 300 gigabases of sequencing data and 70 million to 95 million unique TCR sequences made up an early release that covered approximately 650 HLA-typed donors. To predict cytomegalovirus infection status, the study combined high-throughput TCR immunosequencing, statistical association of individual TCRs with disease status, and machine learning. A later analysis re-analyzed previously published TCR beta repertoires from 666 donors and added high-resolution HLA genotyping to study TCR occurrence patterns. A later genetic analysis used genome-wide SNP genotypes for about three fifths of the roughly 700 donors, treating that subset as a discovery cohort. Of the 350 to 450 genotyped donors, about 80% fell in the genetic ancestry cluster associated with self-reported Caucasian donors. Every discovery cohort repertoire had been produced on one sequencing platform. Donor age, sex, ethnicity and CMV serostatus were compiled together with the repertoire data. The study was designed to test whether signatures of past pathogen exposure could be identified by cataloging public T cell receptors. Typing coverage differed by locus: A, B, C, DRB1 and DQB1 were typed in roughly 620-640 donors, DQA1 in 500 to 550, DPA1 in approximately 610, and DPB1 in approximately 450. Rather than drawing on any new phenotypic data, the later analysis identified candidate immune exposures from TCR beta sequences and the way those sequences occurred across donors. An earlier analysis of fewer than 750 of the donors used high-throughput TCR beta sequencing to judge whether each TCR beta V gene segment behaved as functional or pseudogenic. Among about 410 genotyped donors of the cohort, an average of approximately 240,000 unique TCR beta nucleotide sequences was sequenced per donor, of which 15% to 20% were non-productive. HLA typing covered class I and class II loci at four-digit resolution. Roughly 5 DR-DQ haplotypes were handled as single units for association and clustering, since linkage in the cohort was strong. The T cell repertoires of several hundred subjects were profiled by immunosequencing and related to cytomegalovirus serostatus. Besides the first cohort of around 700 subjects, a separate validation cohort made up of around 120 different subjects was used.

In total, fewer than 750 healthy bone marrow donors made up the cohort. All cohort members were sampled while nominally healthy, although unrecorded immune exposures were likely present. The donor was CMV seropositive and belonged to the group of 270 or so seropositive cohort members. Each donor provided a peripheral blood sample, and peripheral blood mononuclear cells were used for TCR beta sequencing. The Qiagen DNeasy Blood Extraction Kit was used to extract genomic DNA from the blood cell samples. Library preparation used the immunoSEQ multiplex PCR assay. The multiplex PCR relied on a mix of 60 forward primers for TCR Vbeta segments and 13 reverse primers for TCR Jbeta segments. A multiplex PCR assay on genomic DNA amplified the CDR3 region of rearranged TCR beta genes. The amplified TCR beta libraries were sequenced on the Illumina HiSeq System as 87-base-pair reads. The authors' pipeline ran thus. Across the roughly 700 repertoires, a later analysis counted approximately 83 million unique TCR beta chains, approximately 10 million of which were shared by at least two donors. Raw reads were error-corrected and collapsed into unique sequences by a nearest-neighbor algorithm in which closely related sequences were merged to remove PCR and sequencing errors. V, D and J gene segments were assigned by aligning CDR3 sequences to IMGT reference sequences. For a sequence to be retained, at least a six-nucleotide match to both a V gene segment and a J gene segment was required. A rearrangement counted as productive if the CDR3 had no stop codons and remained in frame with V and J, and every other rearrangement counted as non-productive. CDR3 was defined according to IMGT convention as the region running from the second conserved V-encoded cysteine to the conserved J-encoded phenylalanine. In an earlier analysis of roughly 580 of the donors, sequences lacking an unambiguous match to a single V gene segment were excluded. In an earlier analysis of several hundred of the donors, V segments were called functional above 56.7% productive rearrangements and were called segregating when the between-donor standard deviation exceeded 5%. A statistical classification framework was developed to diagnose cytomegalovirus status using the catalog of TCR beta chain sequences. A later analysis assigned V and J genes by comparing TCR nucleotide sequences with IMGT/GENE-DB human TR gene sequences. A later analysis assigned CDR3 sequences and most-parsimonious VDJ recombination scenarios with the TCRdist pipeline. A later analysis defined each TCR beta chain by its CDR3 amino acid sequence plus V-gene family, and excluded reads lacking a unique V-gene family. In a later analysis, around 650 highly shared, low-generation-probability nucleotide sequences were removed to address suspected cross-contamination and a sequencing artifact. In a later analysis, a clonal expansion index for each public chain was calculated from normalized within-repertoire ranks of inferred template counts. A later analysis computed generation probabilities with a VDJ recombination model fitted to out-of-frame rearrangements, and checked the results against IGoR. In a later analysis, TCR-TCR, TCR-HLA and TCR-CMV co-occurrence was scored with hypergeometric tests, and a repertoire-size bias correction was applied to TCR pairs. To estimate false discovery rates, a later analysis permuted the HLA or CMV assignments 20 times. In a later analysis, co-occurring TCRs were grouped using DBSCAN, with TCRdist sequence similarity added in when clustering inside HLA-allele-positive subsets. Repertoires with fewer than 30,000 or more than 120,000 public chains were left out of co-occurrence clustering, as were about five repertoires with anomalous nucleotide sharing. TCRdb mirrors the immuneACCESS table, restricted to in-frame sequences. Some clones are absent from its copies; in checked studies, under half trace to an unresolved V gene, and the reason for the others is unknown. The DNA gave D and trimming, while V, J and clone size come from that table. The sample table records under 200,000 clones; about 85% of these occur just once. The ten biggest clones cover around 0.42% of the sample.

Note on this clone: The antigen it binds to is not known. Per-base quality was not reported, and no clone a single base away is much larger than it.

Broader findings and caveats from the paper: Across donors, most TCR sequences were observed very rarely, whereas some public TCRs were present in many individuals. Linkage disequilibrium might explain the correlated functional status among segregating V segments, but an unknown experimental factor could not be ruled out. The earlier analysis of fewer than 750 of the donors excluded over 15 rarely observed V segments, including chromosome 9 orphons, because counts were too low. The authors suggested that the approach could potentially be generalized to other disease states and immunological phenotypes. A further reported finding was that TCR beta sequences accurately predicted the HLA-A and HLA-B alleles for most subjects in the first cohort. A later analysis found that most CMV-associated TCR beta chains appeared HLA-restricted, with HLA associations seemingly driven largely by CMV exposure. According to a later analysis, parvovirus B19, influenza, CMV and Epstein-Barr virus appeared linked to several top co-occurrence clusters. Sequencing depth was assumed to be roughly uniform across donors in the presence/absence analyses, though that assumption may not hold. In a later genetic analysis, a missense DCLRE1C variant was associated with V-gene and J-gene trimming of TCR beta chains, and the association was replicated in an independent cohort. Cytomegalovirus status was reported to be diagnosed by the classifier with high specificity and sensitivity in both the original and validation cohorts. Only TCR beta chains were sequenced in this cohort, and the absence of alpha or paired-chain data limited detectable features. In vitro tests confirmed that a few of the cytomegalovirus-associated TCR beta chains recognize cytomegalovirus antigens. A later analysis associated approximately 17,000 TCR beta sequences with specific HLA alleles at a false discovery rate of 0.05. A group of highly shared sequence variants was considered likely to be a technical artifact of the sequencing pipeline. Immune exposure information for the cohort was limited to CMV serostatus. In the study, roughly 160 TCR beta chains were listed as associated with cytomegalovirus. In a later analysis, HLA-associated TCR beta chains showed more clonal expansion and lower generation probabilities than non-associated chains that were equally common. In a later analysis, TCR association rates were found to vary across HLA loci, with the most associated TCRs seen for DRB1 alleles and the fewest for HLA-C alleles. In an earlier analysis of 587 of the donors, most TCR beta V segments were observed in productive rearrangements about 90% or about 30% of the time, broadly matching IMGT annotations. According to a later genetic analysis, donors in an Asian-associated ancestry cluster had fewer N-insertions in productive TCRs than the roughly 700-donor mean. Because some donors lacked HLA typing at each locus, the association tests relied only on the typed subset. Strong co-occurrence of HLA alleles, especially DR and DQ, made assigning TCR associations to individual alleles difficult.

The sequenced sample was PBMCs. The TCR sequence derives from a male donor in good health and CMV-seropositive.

The sequence in DNA is TGTGCCTGGAGTGTACTATCGGGTCTCTCTGGGGCCAACGTCCTGACTTTC. This sequence encodes CAWSVLSGLSGANVLTF. Recombination connected TRBV30 to TRBJ2-6; no D gene call is confident. Inclusive of the bounding cysteine and phenylalanine, the CDR3 is 17 residues long. Only the CDR3 part of the read is kept: 51 bases, read in frame from the first base. V loses 0 bases of germline sequence and J loses 0 bases, and the interval between the two ends is 12 bases. In the germline V gene (reference sequence), CDR1 corresponds to GTSNPN and CDR2 to SVGIG.